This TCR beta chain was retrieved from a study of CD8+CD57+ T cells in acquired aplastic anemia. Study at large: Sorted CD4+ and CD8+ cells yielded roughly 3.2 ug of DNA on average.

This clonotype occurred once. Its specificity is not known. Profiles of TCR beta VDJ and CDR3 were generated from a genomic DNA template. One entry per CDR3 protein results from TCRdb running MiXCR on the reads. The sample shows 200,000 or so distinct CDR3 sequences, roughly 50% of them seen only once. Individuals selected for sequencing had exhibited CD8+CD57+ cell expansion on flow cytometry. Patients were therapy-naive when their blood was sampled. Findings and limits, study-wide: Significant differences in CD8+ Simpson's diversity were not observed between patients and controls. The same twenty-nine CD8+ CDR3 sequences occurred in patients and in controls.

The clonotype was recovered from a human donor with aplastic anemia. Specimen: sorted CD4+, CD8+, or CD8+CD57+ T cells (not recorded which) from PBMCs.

CDR3: CASSPLPGQGAVGTEAFF. In nucleotides, the CDR3 is TGTGCCAGTAGTCCCTTACCGGGACAGGGGGCTGTGGGCACTGAAGCTTTCTTT. V gene TRBV19 combines with J gene TRBJ1-1; 12 positions agree with TRBD1. Germline V gene sequence: CDR1 LNHDA, CDR2 SQIVND (reference sequence). J lost 4 bases, V lost 5 bases, and 14 bases had no gene match. The CDR3 sequence is 18 residues long. Supplemented by reference TRBV19 and TRBJ1-1, the full variable domain reads DGGITQSPKYLFRKEGQNVTLSCEQNLNHDAMYWYRQDPGQGLRLIYYSQIVNDFQKGDIAEGYSVSREKKESFPLTVTSAQKNPTAFYLCASSPLPGQGAVGTEAFFGQGTRLTVV.